Listed below are T cell receptor beta chains from one sample, sequenced in a study of shared clonotypes between healthy human individuals. Profiled with immunoSEQ multiplex PCR; TCRdb holds only in-frame clones, not every one. The sample records some 2,100,000 clones, about 93% being singletons. Material: naive CD8+ T cells from PBMCs. The receptors originated from a young man in good health. Some clones in this sample may be carry-over from other donors' samples. Both conserved end residues are part of each CDR3. A D gene is named only where the DNA matches it firmly. Clone size is stated in some rows and not others, as once, few, many or a class when expanded.

TRBJ1-1 TRBV5-8 once - TGTGCCAGCCTCGCACAACAGCTGAACACTGAAGCTTTCTTT CASLAQQLNTEAFF
TRBJ1-1 TRBV2 - - TGTGCCAGCATGCCCATTTGGGGTGAAACTGAAGCTTTCTTT CASMPIWGETEAFF
TRBJ1-5 TRBV19 - TRBD1 TGTGCCAGTAGTATATCGGAGACAGGGTTTCAGCCCCAGCATTTT CASSISETGFQPQHF
TRBJ2-7 TRBV5-4 - - TGTGCCAGCAGCTTGGACAGTATGGAGTACTTC CASSLDSMEYF
TRBJ2-7 TRBV27 - TRBD2 TGTGCCAGCAGTTTATCGCGCAACCTAGCGGGCGAGCAGTACTTC CASSLSRNLAGEQYF
TRBJ1-3 TRBV4-1 - TRBD1 TGCGCCAGCAGCCAAGGGGAGACAGGGCCTGGAAACACCATATATTTT CASSQGETGPGNTIYF
TRBJ2-1 TRBV28 - TRBD1 TGTGCCAGCAATCCGGTACAGGGGGCCGATGAGCAGTTCTTC CASNPVQGADEQFF
TRBJ2-2 TRBV4-1 once TRBD2 TGCGCCAGCAGCCAAGCTGCGGGGGGGGGATACACCGGGGAGCTGTTTTTT CASSQAAGGGYTGELFF
TRBJ2-1 TRBV4-1 - TRBD2 TGCGCCAGCAGCCAAGAGGTGGGACTAGCAGGGAATGAGCAGTTCTTC CASSQEVGLAGNEQFF
TRBJ2-5 TRBV4-3 - - TGCGCCAGCAGCCAAAACGGGGGCTGGTCGGCGGAGACCCAGTACTTC CASSQNGGWSAETQYF
TRBJ1-1 TRBV27 - - TGTGCCAGCAGCCCCCCACCGGGGGTTTTGAACACTGAAGCTTTCTTT CASSPPPGVLNTEAFF
TRBJ2-2 TRBV5-4 - - TGTGCCAGCAGCTTGGGGGGGGCCGGGGAGCTGTTTTTT CASSLGGAGELFF
TRBJ2-7 TRBV28 - - TGTGCCAGCACCCCGGGACCCAATCCATACGAGCAGTACTTC CASTPGPNPYEQYF
TRBJ1-2 TRBV10-2 - - TGCGCCAGCAGTGAGCCGGGACAAGGCGACTATGGCTACACCTTC CASSEPGQGDYGYTF
TRBJ2-1 TRBV4-1 once - TGCGCCAGCAGCCAACTGGGGGTCTTAGCGGCTAATGAGCAGTTCTTC CASSQLGVLAANEQFF
TRBJ1-4 TRBV27 - - TGTGCCAGCAGTTTTTTGACAGATGAAAAACTGTTTTTT CASSFLTDEKLFF
TRBJ2-7 TRBV6-6 - - TGTGCCAGCAGTTACGCCGGACAGAGCTACGAGCAGTACTTC CASSYAGQSYEQYF
TRBJ1-4 TRBV7-8 - TRBD1 TGTGCCAGCAGCTTAGAACAGGGGGGTGAAAAACTGTTTTTT CASSLEQGGEKLFF
TRBJ2-2 TRBV27 few - TGTGCCAGCAGTTTTGGGCGCACCGGGGAGCTGTTTTTT CASSFGRTGELFF
TRBJ2-7 TRBV6-1 - TRBD1 TGTGCCAGCGGGGACAGGGGGTGGGAGCAGTACTTC CASGDRGWEQYF
TRBJ2-7 TRBV6-4 - - TGTGCCAGCAGTGTCTTACATCGGGACTACGAGCAGTACTTC CASSVLHRDYEQYF
TRBJ2-7 TRBV5-4 few - TGTGCCAGCAGCTGGCCTGAGGGCTACGAGCAGTACTTC CASSWPEGYEQYF
TRBJ1-5 TRBV15 - TRBD1 TGTGCCACCAGCAGGTTCAGGACAGGGGTCGGGAATCAGCCCCAGCATTTT CATSRFRTGVGNQPQHF
TRBJ2-1 TRBV5-4 few - TGTGCCAGCAGCTTGGAAAGGGAGGAGTTCTTC CASSLEREEFF
TRBJ2-7 TRBV5-4 - - TGTGCCAGCAGCTTGGGGACCCACTACGAGCAGTACTTC CASSLGTHYEQYF
TRBJ1-1 TRBV7-9 - - TGTGCCAGCAGCGCCTGGACCGACCAACTTCACACTGAAGCTTTCTTT CASSAWTDQLHTEAFF
TRBJ1-1 TRBV7-9 - TRBD1 TGTGCCAGCAGCTTAGGCAGGGGGTACACTGAAGCTTTCTTT CASSLGRGYTEAFF
TRBJ1-2 TRBV30 - - TGTGCCTGGGGATCCCTGAGAGGCTACACCTTC CAWGSLRGYTF
TRBJ2-7 TRBV27 - - TGTGCCAGCAGTTTACTGCAGGGCGAGGGATCACACTTC CASSLLQGEGSHF
TRBJ2-1 TRBV18 - TRBD2 TGTGCCAGCTCACATACTAGCGGAGCCTACAATGAGCAGTTCTTC CASSHTSGAYNEQFF
TRBJ2-7 TRBV10-3 - TRBD2 TGTGCCATCAGAGTGGGACTAGCGGGAGCCTACGAGCAGTACTTC CAIRVGLAGAYEQYF
TRBJ2-1 TRBV13 - - TGTGCCAGCAGCTTAGGCGTAGGGGAAATGGGCAATGAGCAGTTCTTC CASSLGVGEMGNEQFF
TRBJ1-3 TRBV7-9 - - TGTGCCAGCAGCTCACCAGGGGTCTCTGGAAACACCATATATTTT CASSSPGVSGNTIYF
TRBJ1-1 TRBV7-9 - - TGTGCCAGCAGCGTATCGACAGCCAGGGACACTGAAGCTTTCTTT CASSVSTARDTEAFF
TRBJ1-5 TRBV4-3 - - TGCGCCAGCAGCCAAGAACGGATCGGGGCGCGGGGCAATCAGCCCCAGCATTTT CASSQERIGARGNQPQHF
TRBJ1-1 TRBV6-5 - - TGTGCCACCCACCCTGGGGGGCGGGGGACTGAAGCTTTCTTT CATHPGGRGTEAFF
TRBJ1-1 TRBV28 - - TGTGCCAGCAGTTTAACCCGGGCGGACACTGAAGCTTTCTTT CASSLTRADTEAFF
TRBJ2-7 TRBV11-2 - TRBD2 TGTGCCAGCAGCCAAGCGGGACCTTCCTACGAGCAGTACTTC CASSQAGPSYEQYF
TRBJ2-1 TRBV5-1 - - TGCGCCAGCAGTCTGTTCGGCGGGAACGCCTACAATGAGCAGTTCTTC CASSLFGGNAYNEQFF
TRBJ2-7 TRBV7-9 once - TGTGCCAGCAGCACCCCTTGGAGTTACGAGCAGTACTTC CASSTPWSYEQYF
TRBJ2-7 TRBV5-1 - - TGCGCCAGCAGCTTAACCTCCCCCTACGAGCAGTACTTC CASSLTSPYEQYF
TRBJ2-7 TRBV7-8 - - TGTGCCAGCAGCTTCGGCGACGAGCAGTACTTC CASSFGDEQYF
TRBJ2-1 TRBV28 - TRBD2 TGTGCCAGCAGGGCATCTAGCGGGAGGGCCAGGGGTAACGAGCAGTTCTTC CASRASSGRARGNEQFF
TRBJ1-1 TRBV28 - - TGTGCCATCCTGTACGGGGAGAACACTGAAGCTTTCTTT CAILYGENTEAFF
TRBJ1-1 TRBV9 once - TGTGCCAGCAGCCCAGGAGGGAACACTGAAGCTTTCTTT CASSPGGNTEAFF
TRBJ2-7 TRBV4-3 - TRBD1 TGCGCCAGCAGCCAAGGGGACAGGTACGAGCAGTACTTC CASSQGDRYEQYF
TRBJ2-7 TRBV5-8 - - TGTGCCAGCAGCTTCGGAGCGGCCTACGAGCAGTACTTC CASSFGAAYEQYF
TRBJ2-7 TRBV7-8 - TRBD1 TGTGCCAGCAGCTTAGTCCTAGGCAGGGGGATGACCTACGAGCAGTACTTC CASSLVLGRGMTYEQYF
TRBJ2-1 TRBV6-5 - - TGTGCCAGCAGTTACTCGATGCGGGGCACTGAGCAGTTCTTC CASSYSMRGTEQFF